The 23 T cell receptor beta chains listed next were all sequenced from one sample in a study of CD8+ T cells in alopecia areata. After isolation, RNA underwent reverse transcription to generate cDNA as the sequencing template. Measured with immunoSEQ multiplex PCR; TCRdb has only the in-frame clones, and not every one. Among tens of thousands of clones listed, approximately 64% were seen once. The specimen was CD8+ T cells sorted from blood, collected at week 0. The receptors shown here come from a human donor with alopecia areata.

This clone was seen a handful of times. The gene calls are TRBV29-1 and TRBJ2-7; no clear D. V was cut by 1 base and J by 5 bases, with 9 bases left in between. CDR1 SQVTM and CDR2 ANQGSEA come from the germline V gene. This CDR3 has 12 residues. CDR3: CSVEAGLNEQYF. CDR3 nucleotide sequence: TGCAGCGTTGAAGCGGGCCTCAACGAGCAGTACTTC.

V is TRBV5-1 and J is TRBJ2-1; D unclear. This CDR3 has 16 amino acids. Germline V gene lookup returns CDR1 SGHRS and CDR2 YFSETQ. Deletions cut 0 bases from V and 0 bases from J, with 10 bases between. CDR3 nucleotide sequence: TGCGCCAGCAGCTTGGAAGGCGGTAGCTCCTACAATGAGCAGTTCTTC. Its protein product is CASSLEGGSSYNEQFF.

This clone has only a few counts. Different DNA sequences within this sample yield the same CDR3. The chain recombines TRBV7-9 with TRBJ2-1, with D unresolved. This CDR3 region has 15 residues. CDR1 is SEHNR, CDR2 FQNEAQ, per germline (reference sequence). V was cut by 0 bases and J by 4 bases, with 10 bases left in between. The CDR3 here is CASSLALPSYNEQFF. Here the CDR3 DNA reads TGTGCCAGCAGCTTAGCCCTCCCCTCTTACAATGAGCAGTTCTTC. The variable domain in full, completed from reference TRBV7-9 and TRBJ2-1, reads DTGVSQNPRHKITKRGQNVTFRCDPISEHNRLYWYRQTLGQGPEFLTYFQNEAQLEKSRLLSDRFSAERPKGSFSTLEIQRTEQGDSAMYLCASSLALPSYNEQFFGPGTRLTVL.

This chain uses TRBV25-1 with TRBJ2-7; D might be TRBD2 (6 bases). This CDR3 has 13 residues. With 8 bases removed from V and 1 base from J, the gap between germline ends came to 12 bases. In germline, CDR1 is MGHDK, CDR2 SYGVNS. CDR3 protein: CASAGLPSYEQYF. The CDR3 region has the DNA TGTGCCAGCGCGGGACTTCCATCCTACGAGCAGTACTTC.

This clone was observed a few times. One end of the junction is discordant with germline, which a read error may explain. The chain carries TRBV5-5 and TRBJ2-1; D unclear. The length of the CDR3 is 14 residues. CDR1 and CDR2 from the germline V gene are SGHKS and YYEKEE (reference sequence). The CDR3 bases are TGCGCCAGCAGCCCACTACCCCCTTCCAATGAGCAGTTCTTC. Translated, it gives CASSPLPPSNEQFF.

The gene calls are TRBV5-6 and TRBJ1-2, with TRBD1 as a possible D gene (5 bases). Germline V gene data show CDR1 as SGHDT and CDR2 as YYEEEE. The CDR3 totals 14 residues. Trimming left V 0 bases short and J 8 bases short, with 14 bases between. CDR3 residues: CASSLGAGSGGYTF. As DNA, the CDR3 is TGTGCCAGCAGCTTGGGGGCAGGGAGCGGCGGCTACACCTTC.

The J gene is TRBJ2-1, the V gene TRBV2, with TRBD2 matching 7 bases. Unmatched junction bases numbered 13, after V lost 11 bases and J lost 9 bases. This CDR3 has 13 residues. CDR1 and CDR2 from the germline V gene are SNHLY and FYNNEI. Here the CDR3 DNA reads TGTGCCCCTCGGACTAGGGTGGATGGTGAGCAGTTCTTC. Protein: CAPRTRVDGEQFF.

The CDR3 region is CASSVDGSSYEQYF. In DNA, the CDR3 is TGTGCCAGCAGCGTAGACGGGAGCTCCTACGAGCAGTACTTC. This chain uses TRBV9 with TRBJ2-7; D perhaps matches TRBD2 (6 bases). V was trimmed by 0 bases and J by 0 bases, leaving 7 bases between them. Germline V gene data show CDR1 as SGDLS and CDR2 as YYNGEE. The CDR3 contains 14 residues.

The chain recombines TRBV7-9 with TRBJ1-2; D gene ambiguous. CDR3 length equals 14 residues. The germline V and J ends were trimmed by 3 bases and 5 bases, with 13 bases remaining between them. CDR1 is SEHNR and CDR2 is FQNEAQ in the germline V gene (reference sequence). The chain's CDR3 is CASSLGPGRYGYTF. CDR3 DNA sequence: TGTGCCAGCAGCTTGGGCCCCGGTCGGTATGGCTACACCTTC.

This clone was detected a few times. The CDR3 sequence: CASSKTSGNTGELFF. DNA of the CDR3: TGTGCCAGCAGTAAGACTAGCGGGAACACCGGGGAGCTGTTTTTT. The chain combines TRBV6-5 with TRBJ2-2; 9 bases map to TRBD2. The CDR3 is made up of 15 amino acids. The germline gives CDR1 MNHEY, CDR2 SVGAGI. After removal of 5 bases from V and 1 base from J, the junction contained 2 bases not matched to a gene.

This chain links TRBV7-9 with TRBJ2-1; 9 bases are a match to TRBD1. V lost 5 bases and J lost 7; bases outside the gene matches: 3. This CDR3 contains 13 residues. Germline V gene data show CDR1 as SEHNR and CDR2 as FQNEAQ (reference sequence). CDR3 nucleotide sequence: TGTGCCAGCAGCAAACAGGGGGCAAATGAGCAGTTCTTC. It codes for CASSKQGANEQFF.

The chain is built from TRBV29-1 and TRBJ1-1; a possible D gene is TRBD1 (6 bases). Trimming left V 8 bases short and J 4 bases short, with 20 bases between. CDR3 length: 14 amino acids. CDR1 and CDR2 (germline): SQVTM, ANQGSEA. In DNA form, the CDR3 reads TGCAGCTTAAACAGGGCGGTTGGGTTCACTGAAGCTTTCTTT. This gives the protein CSLNRAVGFTEAFF.

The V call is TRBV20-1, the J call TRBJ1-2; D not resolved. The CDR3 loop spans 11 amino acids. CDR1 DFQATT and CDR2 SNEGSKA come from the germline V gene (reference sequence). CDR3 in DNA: TGCAGCGTAGAGTCGGACTATGGCTACACCTTC. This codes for CSVESDYGYTF.

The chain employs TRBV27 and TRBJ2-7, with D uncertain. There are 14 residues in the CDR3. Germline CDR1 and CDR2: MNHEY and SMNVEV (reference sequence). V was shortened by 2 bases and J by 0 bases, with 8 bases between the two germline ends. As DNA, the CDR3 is TGTGCCAGCAGTTTAGGAAGGCTCTCCTACGAGCAGTACTTC. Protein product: CASSLGRLSYEQYF.

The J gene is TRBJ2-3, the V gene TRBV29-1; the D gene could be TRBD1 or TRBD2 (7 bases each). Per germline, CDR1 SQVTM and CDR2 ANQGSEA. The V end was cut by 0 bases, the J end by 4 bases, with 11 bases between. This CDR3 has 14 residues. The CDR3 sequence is CSVEDRGGSDTQYF. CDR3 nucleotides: TGCAGCGTTGAAGACAGGGGGGGTTCAGATACGCAGTATTTT.

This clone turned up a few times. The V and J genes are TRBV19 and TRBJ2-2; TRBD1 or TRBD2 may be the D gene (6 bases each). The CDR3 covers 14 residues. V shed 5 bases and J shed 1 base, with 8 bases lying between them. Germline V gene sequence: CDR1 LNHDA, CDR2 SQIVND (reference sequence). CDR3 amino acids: CASSGGLNTGELFF. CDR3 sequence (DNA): TGTGCCAGTAGTGGGGGGCTGAACACCGGGGAGCTGTTTTTT.

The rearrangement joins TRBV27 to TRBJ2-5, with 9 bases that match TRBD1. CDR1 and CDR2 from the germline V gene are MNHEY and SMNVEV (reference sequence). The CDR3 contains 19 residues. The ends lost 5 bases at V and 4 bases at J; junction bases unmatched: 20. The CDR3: CASSTLIGTIGTGPETQYF. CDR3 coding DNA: TGTGCCAGCAGTACGCTAATTGGGACTATTGGGACAGGGCCAGAGACCCAGTACTTC.

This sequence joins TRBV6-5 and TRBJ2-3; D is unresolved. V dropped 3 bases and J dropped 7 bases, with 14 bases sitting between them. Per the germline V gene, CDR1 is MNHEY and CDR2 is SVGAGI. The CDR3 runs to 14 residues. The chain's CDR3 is CASSYSKATNTQYF. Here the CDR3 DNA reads TGTGCCAGCAGTTATTCGAAGGCAACAAATACGCAGTATTTT.

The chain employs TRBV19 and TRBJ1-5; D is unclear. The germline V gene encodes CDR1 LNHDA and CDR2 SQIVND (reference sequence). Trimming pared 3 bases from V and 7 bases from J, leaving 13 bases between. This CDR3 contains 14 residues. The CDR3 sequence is CASSILQRVQPQHF. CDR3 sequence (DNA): TGTGCCAGTAGTATCCTTCAGCGGGTCCAGCCCCAGCATTTT. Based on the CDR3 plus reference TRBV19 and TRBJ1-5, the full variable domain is DGGITQSPKYLFRKEGQNVTLSCEQNLNHDAMYWYRQDPGQGLRLIYYSQIVNDFQKGDIAEGYSVSREKKESFPLTVTSAQKNPTAFYLCASSILQRVQPQHFGDGTRLSIL.

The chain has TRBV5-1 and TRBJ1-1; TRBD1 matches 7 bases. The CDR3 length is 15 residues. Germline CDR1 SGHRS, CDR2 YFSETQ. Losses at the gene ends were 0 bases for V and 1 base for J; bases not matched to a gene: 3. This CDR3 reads CASSLADRANTEAFF. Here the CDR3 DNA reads TGCGCCAGCAGCTTGGCCGACAGGGCGAACACTGAAGCTTTCTTT.

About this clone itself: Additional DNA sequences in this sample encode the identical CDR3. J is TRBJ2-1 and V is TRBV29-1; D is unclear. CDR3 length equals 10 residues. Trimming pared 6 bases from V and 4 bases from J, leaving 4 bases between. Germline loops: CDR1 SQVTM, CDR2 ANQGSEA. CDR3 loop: CSVRYNEQFF. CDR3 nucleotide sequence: TGCAGCGTCCGGTACAATGAGCAGTTCTTC.

The CDR3 sequence: CASSSGLAGGETQYF. Written as DNA, the CDR3 is TGTGCCAGCAGCTCGGGACTAGCGGGAGGAGAGACCCAGTACTTC. The chain couples TRBV9 to TRBJ2-5; 15 nucleotides align to TRBD2. Germline assignment: CDR1 SGDLS and CDR2 YYNGEE. The CDR3 runs to 15 residues. V gave up 4 bases and J gave up 4 bases; unmatched junction bases: 2.

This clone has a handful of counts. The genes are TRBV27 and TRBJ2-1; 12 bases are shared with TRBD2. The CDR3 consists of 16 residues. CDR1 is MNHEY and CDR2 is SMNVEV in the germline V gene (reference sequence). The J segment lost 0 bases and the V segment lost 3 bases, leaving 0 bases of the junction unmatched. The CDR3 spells CASSLTSGSSYNEQFF. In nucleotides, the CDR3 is TGTGCCAGCAGTTTGACTAGCGGGAGCTCCTACAATGAGCAGTTCTTC.